One and the same sample provided the 19 T cell receptor beta chains below, sequenced in a study of lymphopenia after photon versus proton radiotherapy. The data were produced by immunoSEQ multiplex PCR, yet TCRdb's version contains in-frame clones alone and is incomplete. The sample lists some 55,000 clones, around 83% seen once, with less than 35% in the top ten. The sequencing used peripheral blood, collected from a patient treated with photon-based radiotherapy. These TCRs come from a man aged 45-60 years with gastric cancer.

The chain couples TRBV20-1 to TRBJ2-1; maybe TRBD2 (5 bases). V dropped 3 bases and J dropped 9 bases, with 6 bases sitting between them. The CDR3 extends over 10 amino acids. Per germline, CDR1 DFQATT and CDR2 SNEGSKA (reference sequence). The CDR3 here is CSASSVEQFF. CDR3 DNA sequence: TGCAGTGCTAGTAGCGTTGAGCAGTTCTTC.

The chain recombines TRBV11-1 with TRBJ2-7; 8 nucleotides align to TRBD1. The germline V gene encodes CDR1 SGHAT and CDR2 FQDESV (reference sequence). The CDR3 is 15 amino acids. V lost 0 bases and J lost 3; bases outside the gene matches: 4. CDR3 amino acids: CASSLAPGQGYEQYF. DNA of the CDR3: TGTGCCAGCAGCTTAGCCCCAGGACAGGGCTACGAGCAGTACTTC.

The table lists this clone with a few counts. The CDR3 protein is CASSAPYLNEQFF. CDR3 bases: TGTGCCAGCAGTGCCCCGTACCTCAATGAGCAGTTCTTC. The rearrangement uses TRBV6-5 and TRBJ2-1, with D unresolved. From germline, CDR1 is MNHEY and CDR2 SVGAGI. The CDR3 consists of 13 residues. Trimming pared 5 bases from V and 6 bases from J, leaving 11 bases between.

The chain joins TRBV5-4 to TRBJ2-7; TRBD1 agrees at 8 bases. CDR3 length: 15 residues. Germline CDR1 and CDR2: SGHNT and YYREEE (reference sequence). V shed 5 bases and J 3 bases; nucleotides not matched to a gene: 10. This CDR3 is CASRRGDRPNYEQYF. CDR3 sequence (DNA): TGTGCCAGCAGGAGAGGGGACAGGCCAAACTACGAGCAGTACTTC.

This clone was picked up a small number of times. The chain links TRBV4-1 to TRBJ2-1, with D tentatively TRBD1 (5 bases). Trimming pared 4 bases from V and 1 base from J, leaving 17 bases between. There are 17 residues in the CDR3. Per germline, CDR1 MGHRA and CDR2 YSYEKL. The CDR3 nucleotides are TGCGCCAGCAGCCCCAGGGCCGCCTCCCTATCCTACAATGAGCAGTTCTTC. It codes for CASSPRAASLSYNEQFF.

The CDR3 DNA reads TGCGCCAGCAGCTTGGCCGGGTTAGCGGGAAGCACCGGGGAGCTGTTTTTT. Translating gives CASSLAGLAGSTGELFF. This chain links TRBV5-1 with TRBJ2-2; 8 bases fit TRBD2. Germline V gene lookup returns CDR1 SGHRS and CDR2 YFSETQ. The trim removed 0 bases at V and 4 bases at J, leaving 8 bases unmatched. The CDR3 contains 17 residues.

The V and J genes are TRBV5-1 and TRBJ2-7, with TRBD1 matching over 7 bases. V lost 0 bases, J lost 5 bases, and 5 bases stayed unmatched. The germline CDR1 and CDR2 sequences are SGHRS and YFSETQ. The CDR3 spans 14 residues. CDR3 region: CASSLGQGLDEQYF. CDR3 DNA: TGCGCCAGCAGCTTGGGACAGGGTCTGGACGAGCAGTACTTC.

This rearrangement joins TRBV4-1 to TRBJ2-7, with 9 bases lining up with TRBD2. Germline lookup yields CDR1 MGHRA and CDR2 YSYEKL. This CDR3 has 16 residues. J was trimmed by 2 bases and V by 0 bases; bases with no gene match: 5. The CDR3 loop reads CASSQEWAGGPYEQYF. The CDR3 coding sequence is TGCGCCAGCAGCCAAGAATGGGCGGGAGGGCCCTACGAGCAGTACTTC.

The chain joins TRBV5-8 to TRBJ2-1; TRBD1 agrees at 7 bases. Germline CDR1 and CDR2: SGHTS and YDEGEE. The V gene end was trimmed by 1 base and the J gene end by 5 bases; junction bases not matched to a gene: 9. The CDR3 runs 16 residues. CDR3 loop: CASSLIVPGQNNEQFF. The CDR3 nucleotides are TGTGCCAGCAGCTTGATTGTCCCGGGACAGAACAATGAGCAGTTCTTC.

This chain joins TRBV5-1 and TRBJ1-5; D unresolved. The germline V gene has CDR1 SGHRS and CDR2 YFSETQ. The CDR3 contains 12 residues. V dropped 2 bases and J dropped 6 bases, with 6 bases sitting between them. Here the CDR3 reads CASSFEGQPQHF. The DNA of the CDR3 is TGCGCCAGCAGCTTCGAGGGTCAGCCCCAGCATTTT.

This chain links TRBV2 with TRBJ2-5, with 13 nucleotides matching TRBD2. V shed 8 bases and J 5 bases; nucleotides not matched to a gene: 5. This CDR3 is built from 14 residues. CDR1 and CDR2 (germline): SNHLY, FYNNEI. CDR3 in amino acids: CASLMGLAGETQYF. CDR3 DNA: TGTGCCAGCCTTATGGGACTAGCGGGGGAGACCCAGTACTTC.

The chain is built from TRBV7-3 and TRBJ1-6; the D gene is possibly TRBD1 (6 bases). Trimming pared 5 bases from V and 8 bases from J, leaving 10 bases between. Germline V lookup: CDR1 SGHTA, CDR2 FQGTGA. The CDR3 length is 13 residues. The CDR3 nucleotides read TGTGCCAGCAGCACTAACAGGGATTCACCCCTCCACTTT. This codes for CASSTNRDSPLHF.

This clone was found once. This rearrangement joins TRBV7-9 to TRBJ2-1; D remains unclear. V was trimmed by 8 bases and J by 5 bases, leaving 13 bases between them. Germline lookup yields CDR1 SEHNR and CDR2 FQNEAQ (reference sequence). This CDR3 comprises 13 residues. The CDR3 here is CASGRIRDNEQFF. CDR3 bases: TGTGCCAGCGGCCGGATTAGGGACAATGAGCAGTTCTTC.

The rearrangement joins TRBV28 to TRBJ1-5; D is possibly TRBD1 (5 bases). Germline loops: CDR1 MDHEN, CDR2 SYDVKM. Trimming shortened V by 2 bases and J by 4 bases, and 9 bases separated the two germline ends. The CDR3 runs 14 residues. This CDR3 reads CASSLVGGNQPQHF. CDR3 DNA sequence: TGTGCCAGCAGTTTAGTGGGGGGGAATCAGCCCCAGCATTTT.

The chain combines TRBV4-1 with TRBJ2-5, with 7 bases matching TRBD2. Germline trimming cut 0 bases from V and 5 bases from J; bases unmatched to any gene: 6. Germline V CDR1 and CDR2: MGHRA, YSYEKL. The CDR3 extends over 15 amino acids. This chain's CDR3 is CASSQEAGRRETQYF. DNA of the CDR3: TGCGCCAGCAGCCAAGAAGCGGGGCGGAGGGAGACCCAGTACTTC.

The chain couples TRBV27 to TRBJ2-5; D might be TRBD2 (6 bases). The ends were cut back, 3 bases at V and 5 bases at J, with 7 bases in the middle. The germline V gene has CDR1 MNHEY and CDR2 SMNVEV (reference sequence). CDR3 length equals 12 residues. CDR3: CASSLEGETQYF. DNA for the CDR3: TGTGCCAGCAGTTTGGAGGGGGAGACCCAGTACTTC.

J is TRBJ2-2 and V is TRBV4-2; 10 positions agree with TRBD2. This CDR3 contains 17 residues. V was pared by 1 base and J by 7 bases, with 9 bases of the junction left unmatched. Germline CDR1 is LGHNA and CDR2 is YNFKEQ. CDR3 DNA: TGTGCCAGCAGCCAAGGCCTAGCGGGAGAAAGTATCGGGGAGCTGTTTTTT. Translation gives CASSQGLAGESIGELFF.

This chain connects TRBV6-6 to TRBJ1-2; TRBD1 agrees at 10 bases. J lost 8 bases, V lost 4 bases, and 10 bases had no gene match. The CDR3 contains 15 residues. Germline CDR1 and CDR2: MNHNY and SVGAGI (reference sequence). CDR3 sequence: CASSSEGQGTGGYTF. As DNA, the CDR3 is TGTGCCAGCAGTTCCGAGGGACAGGGGACGGGGGGCTACACCTTC.

The chain has TRBV28 and TRBJ1-4; 8 bases align to TRBD1. The J segment lost 6 bases and the V segment lost 8 bases, leaving 8 bases of the junction unmatched. The CDR3 is made up of 14 amino acids. Per germline, CDR1 MDHEN and CDR2 SYDVKM. The CDR3 is CASVAGGSDEKLFF. DNA for the CDR3: TGTGCCAGCGTCGCAGGGGGCAGTGATGAAAAACTGTTTTTT.